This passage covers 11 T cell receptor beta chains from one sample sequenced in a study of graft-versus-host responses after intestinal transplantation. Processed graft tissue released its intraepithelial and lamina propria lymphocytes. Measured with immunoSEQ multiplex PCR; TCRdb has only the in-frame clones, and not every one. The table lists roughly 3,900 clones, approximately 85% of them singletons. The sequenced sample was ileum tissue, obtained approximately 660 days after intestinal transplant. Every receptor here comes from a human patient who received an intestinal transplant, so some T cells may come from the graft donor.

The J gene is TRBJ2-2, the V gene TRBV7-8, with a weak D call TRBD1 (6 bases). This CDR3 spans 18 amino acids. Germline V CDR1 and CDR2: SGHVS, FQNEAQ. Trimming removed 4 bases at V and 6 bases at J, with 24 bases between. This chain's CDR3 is CASSSPHSGATGPGELFF. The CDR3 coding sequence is TGTGCCAGCAGCTCCCCCCACAGCGGTGCCACAGGGCCCGGGGAGCTGTTTTTT.

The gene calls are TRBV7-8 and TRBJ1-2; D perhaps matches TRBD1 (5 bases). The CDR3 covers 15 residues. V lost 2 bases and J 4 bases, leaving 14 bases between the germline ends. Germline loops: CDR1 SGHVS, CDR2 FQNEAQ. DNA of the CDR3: TGTGCCAGCAGCTTAAGGTGGGGCGCGGGCTATGGCTACACCTTC. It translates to CASSLRWGAGYGYTF. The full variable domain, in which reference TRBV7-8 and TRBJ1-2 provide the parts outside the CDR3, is GAGVSQSPRYKVAKRGQDVALRCDPISGHVSLFWYQQALGQGPEFLTYFQNEAQLDKSGLPSDRFFAERPEGSVSTLKIQRTQQEDSAVYLCASSLRWGAGYGYTFGSGTRLTVV.

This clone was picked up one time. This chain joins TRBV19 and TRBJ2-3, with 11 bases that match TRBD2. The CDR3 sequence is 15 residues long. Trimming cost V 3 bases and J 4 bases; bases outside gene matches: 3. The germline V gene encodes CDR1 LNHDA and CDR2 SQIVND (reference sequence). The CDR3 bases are TGTGCCAGTAGTATGACTAGCGGGGATTCAGATACGCAGTATTTT. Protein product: CASSMTSGDSDTQYF.

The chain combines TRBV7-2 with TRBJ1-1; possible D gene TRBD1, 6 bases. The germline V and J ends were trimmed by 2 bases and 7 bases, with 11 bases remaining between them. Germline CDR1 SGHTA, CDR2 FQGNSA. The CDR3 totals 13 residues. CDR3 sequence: CASSLPRGGEAFF. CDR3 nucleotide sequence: TGTGCCAGCAGCTTACCCAGGGGTGGTGAAGCTTTCTTT. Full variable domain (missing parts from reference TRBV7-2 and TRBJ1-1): GAGVSQSPSNKVTEKGKDVELRCDPISGHTALYWYRQSLGQGLEFLIYFQGNSAPDKSGLPSDRFSAERTGGSVSTLTIQRTQQEDSAVYLCASSLPRGGEAFFGQGTRLTVV.

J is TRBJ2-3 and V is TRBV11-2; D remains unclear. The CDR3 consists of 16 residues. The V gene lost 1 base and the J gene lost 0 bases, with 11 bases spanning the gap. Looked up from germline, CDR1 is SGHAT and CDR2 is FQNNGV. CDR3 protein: CASSLVRPSSTDTQYF. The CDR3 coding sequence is TGTGCCAGCAGCTTAGTACGGCCTTCTAGCACAGATACGCAGTATTTT.

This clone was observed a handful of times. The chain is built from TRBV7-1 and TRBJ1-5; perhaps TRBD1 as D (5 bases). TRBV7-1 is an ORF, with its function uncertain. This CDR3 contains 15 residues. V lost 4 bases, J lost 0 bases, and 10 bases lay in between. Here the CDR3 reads CASSYLDSSNQPQHF. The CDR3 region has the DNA TGTGCCAGCAGCTACCTAGACAGTAGCAATCAGCCCCAGCATTTT.

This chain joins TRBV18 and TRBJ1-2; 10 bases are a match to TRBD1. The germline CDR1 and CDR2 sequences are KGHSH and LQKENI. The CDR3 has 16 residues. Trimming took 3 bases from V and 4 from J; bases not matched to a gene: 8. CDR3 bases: TGTGCCAGCTCACCCGCGACAGGGGGCTACGCCTATGGCTACACCTTC. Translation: CASSPATGGYAYGYTF.

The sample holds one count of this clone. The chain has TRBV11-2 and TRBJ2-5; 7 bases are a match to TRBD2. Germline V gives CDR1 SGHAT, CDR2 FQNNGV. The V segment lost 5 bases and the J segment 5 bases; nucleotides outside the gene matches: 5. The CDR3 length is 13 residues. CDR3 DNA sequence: TGTGCCAGCAGCCTCGGACTAGTGGAGACCCAGTACTTC. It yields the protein CASSLGLVETQYF.

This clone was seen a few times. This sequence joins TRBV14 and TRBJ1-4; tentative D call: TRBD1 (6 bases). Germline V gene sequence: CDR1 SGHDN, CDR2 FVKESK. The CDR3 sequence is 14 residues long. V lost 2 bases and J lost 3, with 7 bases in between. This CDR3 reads CASSQSGANEKLFF. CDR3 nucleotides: TGTGCCAGCAGCCAATCAGGGGCTAATGAAAAACTGTTTTTT. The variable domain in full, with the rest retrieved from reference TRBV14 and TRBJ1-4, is EAGVTQFPSHSVIEKGQTVTLRCDPISGHDNLYWYRRVMGKEIKFLLHFVKESKQDESGMPNNRFLAERTGGTYSTLKVQPAELEDSGVYFCASSQSGANEKLFFGSGTQLSVL.

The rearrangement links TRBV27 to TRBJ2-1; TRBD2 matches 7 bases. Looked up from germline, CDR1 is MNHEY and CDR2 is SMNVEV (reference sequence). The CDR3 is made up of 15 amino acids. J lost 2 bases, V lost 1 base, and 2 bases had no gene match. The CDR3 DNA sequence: TGTGCCAGCAGTTTATTGGGGGGGGCCTACAATGAGCAGTTCTTC. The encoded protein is CASSLLGGAYNEQFF.

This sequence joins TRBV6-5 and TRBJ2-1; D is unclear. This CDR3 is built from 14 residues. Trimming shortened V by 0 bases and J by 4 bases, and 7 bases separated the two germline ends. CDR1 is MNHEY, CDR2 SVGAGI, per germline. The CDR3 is CASSYSPIYNEQFF. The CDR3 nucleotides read TGTGCCAGCAGTTACTCTCCGATATACAATGAGCAGTTCTTC.